Presented here are 29 T cell receptor beta chains from one specimen sequenced in a study of blood T cell repertoires in COVID-19. Profiled with immunoSEQ multiplex PCR; TCRdb holds only in-frame clones, not every one. The profile shows about 410,000 clones, 75% to 90% of them singletons. Sample: peripheral blood. These receptors came from a woman in her twenties or thirties with active or convalescent COVID-19.

The chain combines TRBV5-1 with TRBJ2-3, with a weak D call TRBD1 (5 bases). Germline-derived CDR1 and CDR2 are SGHRS and YFSETQ. Between the trimmed V and J ends, which lost 5 bases and 2 bases, there was a span of 15 bases. CDR3 length: 15 residues. The CDR3, as DNA: TGCGCCAGCAGAACGGGCAGGGTGGTCACAGATACGCAGTATTTT. Translating gives CASRTGRVVTDTQYF.

Here the CDR3 reads CASSPVAGGEIDTQYF. In DNA form, the CDR3 reads TGTGCCAGCTCACCAGTGGCCGGTGGAGAGATAGATACGCAGTATTTT. The chain carries TRBV18 and TRBJ2-3, with no clear D. This CDR3 is 16 amino acids long. V was trimmed by 2 bases and J by 5 bases, leaving 17 bases between them. Germline CDR1 KGHSH, CDR2 LQKENI.

The V gene is TRBV19, the J gene TRBJ2-5, with D maybe TRBD2 (6 bases). The CDR3 is 15 amino acids. Trimming shortened V by 6 bases and J by 4 bases, and 18 bases separated the two germline ends. The germline gives CDR1 LNHDA, CDR2 SQIVND (reference sequence). The CDR3 here is CASSGGVAVGETQYF. DNA of the CDR3: TGTGCCAGTAGCGGAGGGGTCGCGGTGGGAGAGACCCAGTACTTC. The full variable domain, in which reference TRBV19 and TRBJ2-5 provide the parts outside the CDR3, is DGGITQSPKYLFRKEGQNVTLSCEQNLNHDAMYWYRQDPGQGLRLIYYSQIVNDFQKGDIAEGYSVSREKKESFPLTVTSAQKNPTAFYLCASSGGVAVGETQYFGPGTRLLVL.

The chain has TRBV30 and TRBJ1-2; 8 bases agree with TRBD1. With 2 bases clipped from V and 6 bases from J, the junction kept 11 bases outside the gene matches. CDR3 length: 15 residues. The germline CDR1 and CDR2 sequences are GTSNPN and SVGIG (reference sequence). The CDR3 DNA follows: TGTGCCTGGAGTCTGGCAGGGGGCAAAGTCCATGGCTACACCTTC. Encoded protein: CAWSLAGGKVHGYTF.

This clone showed up just once. V usage is TRBV20-1 and J usage is TRBJ1-1, with D unresolved. Deletions cut 6 bases from V and 3 bases from J, with 5 bases between. The CDR3 sequence is 10 residues long. Germline V gene lookup returns CDR1 DFQATT and CDR2 SNEGSKA (reference sequence). For the CDR3, the DNA is TGCAGTGCCTACGACACTGAAGCTTTCTTT. Translation gives CSAYDTEAFF.

The rearrangement joins TRBV6-5 to TRBJ2-7; 7 nucleotides align to TRBD2. The CDR3 is 14 residues long. J was trimmed by 5 bases and V by 2 bases; bases with no gene match: 6. The V gene's germline CDR1 is MNHEY and CDR2 SVGAGI. CDR3 DNA: TGTGCCAGCAGTTACCAGGGACTAAGGAACGAGCAGTACTTC. It encodes CASSYQGLRNEQYF.

V gene TRBV19 combines with J gene TRBJ1-4; D remains unclear. V was trimmed by 5 bases and J by 8 bases, leaving 21 bases between them. In germline, CDR1 is LNHDA, CDR2 SQIVND (reference sequence). The CDR3 contains 16 residues. As DNA, the CDR3 is TGTGCCAGTAGTCCCCCCCTTGGGAGAGAGGTCGAAAAACTGTTTTTT. It specifies CASSPPLGREVEKLFF.

The chain recombines TRBV19 with TRBJ2-2; D remains ambiguous. The CDR3 loop spans 15 amino acids. The V end was cut by 4 bases, the J end by 2 bases, with 11 bases between. Looked up from germline, CDR1 is LNHDA and CDR2 is SQIVND (reference sequence). The CDR3 protein is CASSTDTANTGELFF. CDR3 bases: TGTGCCAGTAGTACCGATACAGCTAACACCGGGGAGCTGTTTTTT.

The chain joins TRBV6-6 to TRBJ1-3; TRBD1 might be the D (6 bases). Trimming pared 8 bases from V and 4 bases from J, leaving 15 bases between. The CDR3 extends over 14 amino acids. Germline CDR1 is MNHNY and CDR2 is SVGAGI (reference sequence). CDR3 DNA sequence: TGTGCCAGCCGAATTACAGGGTCCGGAAACACCATATATTTT. Translated, it gives CASRITGSGNTIYF.

This clone was detected only once. This rearrangement joins TRBV2 to TRBJ1-5; 7 bases line up with TRBD1. V was pared by 2 bases and J by 7 bases, with 5 bases of the junction left unmatched. This CDR3 has 14 residues. Germline lookup yields CDR1 SNHLY and CDR2 FYNNEI. The CDR3 DNA reads TGTGCCAGCAGTGAACAGACAGGGAACCAGCCCCAGCATTTT. This encodes CASSEQTGNQPQHF.

This chain links TRBV28 with TRBJ1-2, with D possibly being TRBD1 (6 bases). Between the trimmed V and J ends, which lost 1 base and 1 base, there was a span of 13 bases. Germline CDR1 is MDHEN and CDR2 is SYDVKM. There are 16 residues in the CDR3. Written as DNA, the CDR3 is TGTGCCAGCAGTTTATCGGGACAACTTCTTAACTATGGCTACACCTTC. Translating gives CASSLSGQLLNYGYTF.

The rearrangement uses TRBV27 and TRBJ1-5; D possibly corresponds to TRBD1 (5 bases). V was pared by 5 bases and J by 4 bases, with 15 bases between. From germline, CDR1 is MNHEY and CDR2 SMNVEV (reference sequence). The CDR3 sequence is 15 residues long. The CDR3 reads CASSPGRVDNQPQHF. CDR3 sequence (DNA): TGTGCCAGCAGTCCTGGCAGGGTAGATAATCAGCCCCAGCATTTT.

This chain links TRBV27 with TRBJ2-7, with 10 bases matching TRBD1. This CDR3 region has 15 residues. V was clipped by 2 bases and J by 5 bases; unmatched bases: 6. CDR1 and CDR2 from the germline V gene are MNHEY and SMNVEV (reference sequence). The CDR3 bases are TGTGCCAGCAGTTTAACCGGGACAGGGGCCCACGAGCAGTACTTC. This sequence encodes CASSLTGTGAHEQYF.

The chain uses TRBV5-6 and TRBJ2-7; 9 bases fit TRBD1. Trimming took 5 bases from V and 3 from J; bases not matched to a gene: 18. Germline CDR1 is SGHDT and CDR2 is YYEEEE. The CDR3 covers 18 residues. The DNA for the CDR3 is TGTGCCAGCAGGCCCGGGACAGGGTTACAGGCTAACCGCTACGAGCAGTACTTC. It is translated as CASRPGTGLQANRYEQYF. Looking up the rest from reference TRBV5-6 and TRBJ2-7 gives the full variable domain: DAGVTQSPTHLIKTRGQQVTLRCSPKSGHDTVSWYQQALGQGPQFIFQYYEEEERQRGNFPDRFSGHQFPNYSSELNVNALLLGDSALYLCASRPGTGLQANRYEQYFGPGTRLTVT.

This chain joins TRBV11-3 and TRBJ1-5; TRBD1 matches at 9 bases. V trimming: 2 bases; J trimming: 4 bases; junction bases outside the gene matches: 6. Germline CDR1 is SGHNT and CDR2 is YENEEA. The CDR3 sequence is 16 residues long. The CDR3 bases are TGTGCCAGCAGCTTAAACCGGACAGGGGCAAATCAGCCCCAGCATTTT. It encodes CASSLNRTGANQPQHF.

V and J are TRBV28 and TRBJ1-1; 8 bases map to TRBD1. The germline V gene has CDR1 MDHEN and CDR2 SYDVKM. V shed 1 base and J 5 bases; nucleotides not matched to a gene: 3. The CDR3 totals 14 residues. CDR3 region: CASSLSQGGTEAFF. The CDR3 coding sequence is TGTGCCAGCAGTTTATCACAGGGGGGGACTGAAGCTTTCTTT.

The chain recombines TRBV9 with TRBJ1-2; D might be TRBD1 (5 bases). The CDR3 totals 13 residues. Germline CDR1 is SGDLS and CDR2 is YYNGEE. The V gene lost 2 bases and the J gene lost 5 bases, with 10 bases spanning the gap. CDR3 protein: CASSVQGSYGYTF. The DNA for the CDR3 is TGTGCCAGCAGCGTCCAGGGCAGTTATGGCTACACCTTC.

This rearrangement joins TRBV2 to TRBJ1-1; 10 positions agree with TRBD1. The V segment lost 4 bases and the J segment 7 bases; nucleotides outside the gene matches: 3. This CDR3 region has 13 residues. CDR1 is SNHLY and CDR2 is FYNNEI in the germline V gene. The CDR3 DNA follows: TGTGCCAGCAGTGGACAGGGGGCTGGTGAAGCTTTCTTT. Translating it yields CASSGQGAGEAFF.

This clone has a handful of counts. This chain links TRBV2 with TRBJ1-1; no reliable D call. In germline, CDR1 is SNHLY, CDR2 FYNNEI. Between the trimmed V and J ends, which lost 5 bases and 1 base, there was a span of 8 bases. The CDR3 runs to 13 residues. The CDR3: CASSTDTNTEAFF. CDR3 in DNA: TGTGCCAGCAGTACTGACACGAACACTGAAGCTTTCTTT. Looking up the rest from reference TRBV2 and TRBJ1-1 gives the full variable domain: EPEVTQTPSHQVTQMGQEVILRCVPISNHLYFYWYRQILGQKVEFLVSFYNNEISEKSEIFDDQFSVERPDGSNFTLKIRSTKLEDSAMYFCASSTDTNTEAFFGQGTRLTVV.

The genes are TRBV4-1 and TRBJ1-3; possibly TRBD1 for D (5 bases). Germline V lookup: CDR1 MGHRA, CDR2 YSYEKL. The CDR3 covers 18 residues. V lost 4 bases to trimming and J lost 1 base, with 20 bases between them. CDR3 region: CASSLLPLVAGSGNTIYF. The DNA for the CDR3 is TGCGCCAGCAGCCTCTTACCGCTCGTCGCAGGGTCTGGAAACACCATATATTTT.

This sequence joins TRBV5-5 and TRBJ2-3, with D possibly being TRBD2 (7 bases). The V gene's germline CDR1 is SGHKS and CDR2 YYEKEE (reference sequence). CDR3 length equals 16 residues. Deletions cut 0 bases from V and 2 bases from J, with 13 bases between. The CDR3 sequence: CASSLVGGPPTDTQYF. The CDR3 nucleotides read TGTGCCAGCAGCTTGGTCGGGGGGCCCCCCACAGATACGCAGTATTTT.

The chain joins TRBV3-1 (or the pseudogene TRBV3-2) to TRBJ2-3; TRBD2 matches at 7 bases. The germline CDR1 and CDR2 sequences are LGHDT and YNNKEL (reference sequence). CDR3 size: 15 residues. With 8 bases clipped from V and 2 bases from J, the junction kept 10 bases outside the gene matches. CDR3 DNA sequence: TGTGCCAGCGGAACCTCTAGCGGCCCCACAGATACGCAGTATTTT. It specifies CASGTSSGPTDTQYF.

The chain couples TRBV11-2 to TRBJ1-1; D is uncertain. CDR1 SGHAT and CDR2 FQNNGV come from the germline V gene. V was pared by 5 bases and J by 4 bases, with 17 bases between. The length of the CDR3 is 15 residues. This chain's CDR3 is CASSRREGVVTEAFF. The CDR3 DNA follows: TGTGCCAGCAGCCGGAGGGAGGGAGTTGTCACTGAAGCTTTCTTT.

The V call is TRBV7-9, the J call TRBJ2-3, with no clear D. With 4 bases removed from V and 5 bases from J, the gap between germline ends came to 16 bases. Germline V CDR1 and CDR2: SEHNR, FQNEAQ (reference sequence). The CDR3 extends over 15 amino acids. CDR3 region: CASSWSYGSRDTQYF. The CDR3 DNA sequence: TGTGCCAGCAGCTGGTCTTACGGGTCCCGAGATACGCAGTATTTT.

CDR3 sequence reads: CAIGGTSKETQYF. The CDR3 coding sequence is TGTGCCATCGGGGGGACTAGTAAAGAGACCCAGTACTTC. J is TRBJ2-5 and V is TRBV10-3; TRBD2 agrees at 8 bases. Per the germline V gene, CDR1 is ENHRY and CDR2 is SYGVKD. V trimming: 8 bases; J trimming: 3 bases; junction bases outside the gene matches: 5. The length of the CDR3 is 13 residues.

This clone was counted a single time. The V gene is TRBV10-1, the J gene TRBJ2-7; 12 bases align to TRBD1. The CDR3 runs to 18 residues. With 7 bases clipped from V and 1 base from J, the junction kept 14 bases outside the gene matches. Germline values: CDR1 WNHNN, CDR2 SYGVQD (reference sequence). The CDR3 sequence is CASTDGDRGPSVSYEQYF. The CDR3 coding sequence is TGCGCCAGCACCGACGGGGACAGGGGGCCCAGTGTTTCCTACGAGCAGTACTTC.

Regarding this clone: One junction end disagrees with the germline gene, perhaps due to a read error. The gene calls are TRBV3-1 (or the pseudogene TRBV3-2) and TRBJ2-1; no definite D call. Per germline, CDR1 LGHDT and CDR2 YNNKEL (reference sequence). The CDR3 totals 17 residues. The CDR3 loop reads CASSKDKMESAYNEQFF. The CDR3 nucleotides read TGTGCCAGCAGCAAAGATAAGATGGAAAGCGCCTACAATGAGCAGTTCTTC.

The rearrangement joins TRBV13 to TRBJ2-7; weak D call: TRBD1 (6 bases). V was trimmed by 2 bases and J by 6 bases, leaving 26 bases between them. The germline V gene encodes CDR1 PRHDT and CDR2 FYEKMQ (reference sequence). CDR3 length: 18 residues. The DNA for the CDR3 is TGTGCCAGCAGCTTATTAGGTATGGTCCGGGACACTAAGGTCGAGCAGTACTTC. Residues: CASSLLGMVRDTKVEQYF.

V and J are TRBV4-1 and TRBJ1-1; TRBD1 might be the D (6 bases). CDR3 size: 15 residues. Trimming stripped 2 bases from V and 1 base from J, with 11 bases between. Germline V gene lookup returns CDR1 MGHRA and CDR2 YSYEKL. This CDR3 reads CASSQPGTPNTEAFF. CDR3 nucleotides: TGCGCCAGCAGCCAACCCGGGACACCGAACACTGAAGCTTTCTTT.